These T cell receptor beta chains were read from a single sample in a study of pediatric ulcerative colitis. Sequenced by immunoSEQ multiplex PCR; TCRdb stores in-frame clones only, minus some. The sample lists 44,000 or so clones; around 79% were seen once. The specimen was gut tissue. The receptors shown here come from a girl aged 10 to 17 with moderate ulcerative colitis. The CDR3 runs from the conserved cysteine through the conserved F or W. A D gene is named only where the DNA matches it firmly. Clone size is not always given. Where it is, it says once, few, many or a class for expanded clones.

clone_size j_call v_call d_call cdr3_nt cdr3_aa
few TRBJ2-7 TRBV5-5 TRBD1 TGTGCCAGCAGCATCACCGGGACAGTCTCCTACGAGCAGTACTTC CASSITGTVSYEQYF
. TRBJ1-6 TRBV5-1 . TGCGCCAGCAGCTTGTGGGACACCATTTCTTCACCCCTCCACTTT CASSLWDTISSPLHF
. TRBJ2-5 TRBV5-8 TRBD1 TGTGCCAGCAGCTACCAAACAGGGGCGGAGACCCAGTACTTC CASSYQTGAETQYF
few TRBJ1-5 TRBV7-2 . TGTGCCAGCAGCCGATATAACCAGCCCCAGCATTTT CASSRYNQPQHF
. TRBJ2-3 TRBV7-8 . TGTGCCAGCAGCTTATGGCGGGCAGGGACAGATACGCAGTATTTT CASSLWRAGTDTQYF
. TRBJ2-7 TRBV28 TRBD1 TGTGCCAGCAGCCCCCAGGGGGCGCGGCAGTACTTC CASSPQGARQYF
. TRBJ2-5 TRBV5-1 . TGCGCCAGCAGCATACAGGAGATCGGAGAGACCCAGTACTTC CASSIQEIGETQYF
. TRBJ2-5 TRBV11-3 TRBD2 TGTGCCAGCAGCTTAAGTTACGGACTAGCCGGGGAGACCCAGTACTTC CASSLSYGLAGETQYF
. TRBJ2-4 TRBV10-3 . TGTGCCATCAGTGAACGAGGGGCAAACATTCAGTACTTC CAISERGANIQYF
few TRBJ1-5 TRBV6-1 TRBD1 TGTGCCAGCGGTGGACAGGGGGCCTATAGCAATCAGCCCCAGCATTTT CASGGQGAYSNQPQHF
. TRBJ2-1 TRBV9 . TGTGCCAGCAGCGTAGGTGGGGAGGCGTCCTACAATGAGCAGTTCTTC CASSVGGEASYNEQFF
. TRBJ2-1 TRBV5-6 . TGTGCCAGCAGCCCCCAACAGGGAAGCTCCTACAATGAGCAGTTCTTC CASSPQQGSSYNEQFF
. TRBJ1-2 TRBV19 TRBD1 TGTGCCGCGACGAGGGGCCGGGACAGCTATGGCTACACCTTC CAATRGRDSYGYTF
. TRBJ2-7 TRBV7-9 TRBD1 TGTGCCAGCAGCTCGTGGGGGACAGGGGAATCCGAGCAGTACTTC CASSSWGTGESEQYF
. TRBJ2-2 TRBV29-1 . TGCAGCGTTAGTGGAATAGCGAGCACCGGGGAGCTGTTTTTT CSVSGIASTGELFF
. TRBJ1-2 TRBV6-4 TRBD1 TGTGCCAGCAGCGCCCAGGGGGCAGGGAGCTATGGCTACACCTTC CASSAQGAGSYGYTF
few TRBJ1-3 TRBV11-2 . TGTGCCAGCAGCGTGACCTACTCTGGAAACACCATATATTTT CASSVTYSGNTIYF
. TRBJ1-2 TRBV11-2 . TGTGCCAGCAGCTTAGATGAGTCCCGGTTCTATGGCTACACCTTC CASSLDESRFYGYTF
. TRBJ1-2 TRBV30 TRBD1 TGTGCCTCCCTGACAGGGCCCTATGGCTACACCTTC CASLTGPYGYTF
. TRBJ2-7 TRBV4-1 . TGCGCCAGCAGCCTCACCCCGGCCTTGACGGGACGGCTCTACTACGAGCAGTACTTC CASSLTPALTGRLYYEQYF
. TRBJ2-6 TRBV27 TRBD1 TGTGCCAGCAGCGTCCAGGGGGCCTCTGGGGCCAACGTCCTGACTTTC CASSVQGASGANVLTF
. TRBJ2-1 TRBV7-7 TRBD2 TGTGCTAGCAGCTTAGCGGGGGGACCTGAGCAGTTCTTC CASSLAGGPEQFF
. TRBJ2-1 TRBV6-6 . TGTGCCAGCAGTTACTCTCGGAGAGGCAGCGACAATGAGCAGTTCTTC CASSYSRRGSDNEQFF
. TRBJ2-1 TRBV13 TRBD2 TGTGCCAGCAGCTTACTTCAGCGGGAGGGCCACAATGAGCAGTTCTTC CASSLLQREGHNEQFF
once TRBJ2-1 TRBV6-5 . TGTGCCAGCAGTCCCACAGGTGACAATGAGCAGTTCTTC CASSPTGDNEQFF
. TRBJ2-1 TRBV11-1 TRBD2 TGTGCCAGCAGCTTGTCTGGGACTAGCGGGGGGTACAATGAGCAGTTCTTC CASSLSGTSGGYNEQFF
. TRBJ1-1 TRBV7-9 . TGTGCCAGCAGCCGAACAAACACTGAAGCTTTCTTT CASSRTNTEAFF
. TRBJ2-3 TRBV7-2 TRBD2 TGTGCCAGCAGCAGGACTAGCGGGGGGTTCGCAGATACGCAGTATTTT CASSRTSGGFADTQYF
. TRBJ2-4 TRBV28 . TGTGCCAGCAGTCCAGGACCGGAGACGGACAAAAACATTCAGTACTTC CASSPGPETDKNIQYF
. TRBJ2-7 TRBV20-1 . TGCAGTGCCCTTACCTCCTACGAGCAGTACTTC CSALTSYEQYF
. TRBJ2-7 TRBV11-3 . TGTGCCAGCAGCTTAGTGGGCAATAGGTACGAGCAGTACTTC CASSLVGNRYEQYF
. TRBJ2-2 TRBV11-2 TRBD1 TGTGCCAGCAGCTGGGGACAGGGACTAACTTTTTCGAGCACCGGGGAGCTGTTTTTT CASSWGQGLTFSSTGELFF
medium-sized TRBJ2-5 TRBV5-4 . TGTGCCAGCAGCTTCGGCCAGGCCCAAGAGACCCAGTACTTC CASSFGQAQETQYF
. TRBJ2-7 TRBV6-5 . TGTGCCAGCAGTCGACCGGGGACATCTATGGAGCAGTACTTC CASSRPGTSMEQYF
. TRBJ2-3 TRBV5-6 . TGTGCCAGCAGCTTGTATGAGGGAGATACGCAGTATTTT CASSLYEGDTQYF
. TRBJ2-1 TRBV4-2 TRBD2 TGTGCCAGCAGCCAAGATAATGGTCTAGCGGGGGGGATCTCCTACAATGAGCAGTTCTTC CASSQDNGLAGGISYNEQFF
. TRBJ2-1 TRBV7-2 . TGTGCCAGCAGCTTAGTATCCGGCGGGGTATACTACAATGAGCAGTTCTTC CASSLVSGGVYYNEQFF
. TRBJ2-7 TRBV7-9 TRBD2 TGTGCCAGCAGCTCCCGACTAGCCCACTACGAGCAGTACTTC CASSSRLAHYEQYF
. TRBJ2-5 TRBV4-1 TRBD2 TGCGCCAGCAGCCCACTTCATACGGGGGGAATTCGGGAGACCCAGTACTTC CASSPLHTGGIRETQYF
. TRBJ1-6 TRBV30 . TGTGCCTGGAGTTCCTCTCAGAGCTCCTATAATTCACCCCTCCACTTT CAWSSSQSSYNSPLHF
. TRBJ2-7 TRBV28 TRBD1 TGTGCCAGCAGTCTGGGACAGTCTTTCTACGAGCAGTACTTC CASSLGQSFYEQYF
few TRBJ1-5 TRBV7-8 TRBD1 TGTGCCAGCAGCTGGGGACAGGGTAAAAATCAGCCCCAGCATTTT CASSWGQGKNQPQHF
few TRBJ1-3 TRBV6-1 . TGTGCCAGCAGCGAACAGCCACGGACTGGAAACACCATATATTTT CASSEQPRTGNTIYF
. TRBJ2-7 TRBV7-9 TRBD2 TGTGCCAGCAGCCGGGACGGACTAGGTGGCGAGCAGTACTTC CASSRDGLGGEQYF
. TRBJ2-7 TRBV18 TRBD1 TGTGCCAACTCACCCCGACAGGGCTACGAGCAGTACTTC CANSPRQGYEQYF
. TRBJ2-1 TRBV2 . TGTGCCGGCATGGAGGATCGGTACCCCTACAATGAGCAGTTCTTC CAGMEDRYPYNEQFF
. TRBJ2-2 TRBV6-1 . TGTGCCAGCTCGAGGCTTGCCGGGGAGCTGTTTTTT CASSRLAGELFF
. TRBJ1-5 TRBV2 . TGTGCCAGCAGAGATTACGCACAGGGTCGCGGTCAGCCCCAGCATTTT CASRDYAQGRGQPQHF
. TRBJ2-5 TRBV11-3 TRBD2 TGTGCCAGCAGCGCTGGACTAGCGGGATCGTTGGCCCAGTACTTC CASSAGLAGSLAQYF
once TRBJ2-1 TRBV5-5 TRBD1 TGTGCCAGCAGCCTGGGACAGGGGTCTTACAATGAGCAGTTCTTC CASSLGQGSYNEQFF
. TRBJ2-6 TRBV6-5 . TGTGCCAGCAGTACGGGGGAAAATGGGGCCAACGTCCTGACTTTC CASSTGENGANVLTF
. TRBJ2-1 TRBV7-2 . TGTGCCAGCAGCTTAGTGCGGGGGCCCAATGAGCAGTTCTTC CASSLVRGPNEQFF
. TRBJ2-5 TRBV6-1 TRBD1 TGTGCCAGCAGTGAACCCGGGACAGACCAAGAGACCCAGTACTTC CASSEPGTDQETQYF
. TRBJ1-4 TRBV2 . TGTGCCAGCAGAACAGGGCGTCTTGAAAAACTGTTTTTT CASRTGRLEKLFF
. TRBJ1-1 TRBV28 TRBD1 TGTGCCAGCAGTTCCTACACATCCGACAGGGGCACTGAAGCTTTCTTT CASSSYTSDRGTEAFF
. TRBJ1-6 TRBV7-2 . TGTGCCAGCGCCCCCCGCGTAACCTCCTATAATTCACCCCTCCACTTT CASAPRVTSYNSPLHF
once TRBJ2-5 TRBV5-5 TRBD1 TGTGCCAGCAGCCTGCTCCCCGGGACAGATCAAGAGACCCAGTACTTC CASSLLPGTDQETQYF
. TRBJ2-7 TRBV19 . TGTGCCAGTAGTATAGTCTGGGGGATCTACGAGCAGTACTTC CASSIVWGIYEQYF
. TRBJ2-5 TRBV7-2 . TGTGCCAGCAGCTATACAGGGAACCAAGAGACCCAGTACTTC CASSYTGNQETQYF